Listed here are 5 T cell receptor beta chains from one sample, sequenced in a study of T-cell memory formation after mild COVID-19. Each CDR3 protein is one row after TCRdb ran MiXCR on the 5' RACE reads. The sample consists of some 190,000 distinct CDR3 sequences, 16% of them appearing once. Material: PBMCs or a T cell subset sorted from them (not recorded which). These receptors were obtained from an adult woman who had mild COVID-19 (a few samples of this study predate the infection). Cell type and time point are not known.

The CDR3 DNA sequence: TGTGCCAGTAGTATAGACGTATCTGGGGCCAACGTCCTGACTTTC. This sequence encodes CASSIDVSGANVLTF. The V call is TRBV19, the J call TRBJ2-6, with D unclear. The V gene's germline CDR1 is LNHDA and CDR2 SQIVND (reference sequence). This CDR3 contains 15 residues. Trimming left V 0 bases short and J 1 base short, with 4 bases between.

This clonotype was picked up a small number of times. The V call is TRBV5-1, the J call TRBJ1-4; the match to TRBD1 covers 10 bases. There are 17 residues in the CDR3. J gave up 0 bases and V 4 bases, and 6 bases lay outside the gene matches. Germline values: CDR1 SGHRS, CDR2 YFSETQ. This CDR3 reads CASSPRDRGSTNEKLFF. In DNA form, the CDR3 reads TGCGCCAGCAGCCCTCGGGACAGGGGCTCAACTAATGAAAAACTGTTTTTT.

The rearrangement links TRBV5-1 to TRBJ1-1, with a weak D call TRBD1 (6 bases). The V end lost 4 bases, the J end lost 4 bases, and 17 bases lay between the germline ends. The CDR3 loop spans 15 amino acids. Germline CDR1 is SGHRS and CDR2 is YFSETQ. CDR3 sequence (DNA): TGCGCCAGCAGCCCCGAGGACAGAGGTCGCACTGAAGCTTTCTTT. Its translation is CASSPEDRGRTEAFF.

The sample holds a few counts of this clonotype. V usage is TRBV5-1 and J usage is TRBJ2-5; 8 bases line up with TRBD1. From germline, CDR1 is SGHRS and CDR2 YFSETQ. This CDR3 comprises 15 residues. Unmatched junction bases numbered 7, after V lost 1 base and J lost 5 bases. The CDR3 nucleotides read TGCGCCAGCAGCTTGAATCAGGGGGCGCGGGAGACCCAGTACTTC. Translated, it gives CASSLNQGARETQYF.

V and J are TRBV7-6 and TRBJ2-5; 7 bases are a match to TRBD2. CDR3 length: 17 amino acids. Unmatched junction bases numbered 17, after V lost 4 bases and J lost 6 bases. Germline V gene lookup returns CDR1 SGHVS and CDR2 FNYEAQ. The CDR3 sequence is CASSSYGGGKTQQTQYF. The CDR3 DNA reads TGTGCCAGCAGCTCCTATGGGGGGGGGAAAACGCAGCAGACCCAGTACTTC.